The rows below give T cell receptor beta chains drawn from one sample of a study of T cells in Graves' hyperthyroidism and ophthalmopathy. Using its own MiXCR run on the multiplex PCR reads, TCRdb lists one record per CDR3 protein. The table lists approximately 560,000 distinct CDR3 sequences, around 16% of them singletons. The sequencing sample was made of blood. Receptor source: a woman aged 25 to 45 with Graves' hyperthyroidism. Each CDR3 is given with its conserved first and last residue. The order of the fields is D gene, V gene, J gene, clone size, CDR3 DNA, CDR3 protein. The D gene is left open where the match is weak. Clone size is shown for a subset of rows, as once, few, many or a class of expanded clone.

D: TRBD1
V: TRBV5-1
J: TRBJ2-2
size: many
DNA: TGCGCCAGCAGCGTACCGACAGGGGTATCCACCGGGGAGCTGTTTTTT
CDR3: CASSVPTGVSTGELFF

D: -
V: TRBV7-9
J: TRBJ1-1
size: many
DNA: TGTGCCAGCAGCTTAGCCGGATGGAAGATCGACACTGAAGCTTTCTTT
CDR3: CASSLAGWKIDTEAFF

D: -
V: TRBV5-1
J: TRBJ2-7
size: -
DNA: TGCGCCAGCAGCCTGCTCTCCGATCCCTACGAGCAGTACTTC
CDR3: CASSLLSDPYEQYF

D: TRBD2
V: TRBV2
J: TRBJ2-1
size: many
DNA: TGTGCCAGCAACTTACTAGCGTCCTACAATGAGCAGTTCTTC
CDR3: CASNLLASYNEQFF

D: -
V: TRBV7-9
J: TRBJ2-7
size: -
DNA: TGTGCCAGCAGCGACGGAAGGGCCGCGACTTACGAGCAGTACTTC
CDR3: CASSDGRAATYEQYF

D: TRBD2
V: TRBV7-6
J: TRBJ2-7
size: many
DNA: TGTGCCAGCAGCCGGACTAGCGGGAGTTGGGAGCAGTACTTC
CDR3: CASSRTSGSWEQYF

D: -
V: TRBV6-2/TRBV6-3
J: TRBJ2-7
size: many
DNA: TGTGCCAGCAGTTTACTGGCGGGGGCTAGTCTCTACGAGCAGTACTTC
CDR3: CASSLLAGASLYEQYF

D: TRBD1
V: TRBV5-5
J: TRBJ2-5
size: -
DNA: TGTGCCAGCGCAAAGACAGGGCAAGAGACCCAGTACTTC
CDR3: CASAKTGQETQYF

D: TRBD2
V: TRBV20-1
J: TRBJ2-3
size: -
DNA: TGCAGTGCTAGAGATCGATGGCGGGAGGACCTTGGAGATACGCAGTATTTT
CDR3: CSARDRWREDLGDTQYF

D: -
V: TRBV30
J: TRBJ1-4
size: many
DNA: TGTGCCTGGAGTGGTCCAGACCACGAAAAACTGTTTTTT
CDR3: CAWSGPDHEKLFF

D: TRBD2
V: TRBV28
J: TRBJ2-1
size: few
DNA: TGTGCCAGCAGTTTATCCGGGACTAGCAGAACCATGGGTGAGCAGTTCTTC
CDR3: CASSLSGTSRTMGEQFF

D: -
V: TRBV20-1
J: TRBJ2-3
size: many
DNA: TGCAGTGCTAGGGGGGTTACAGATACGCAGTATTTT
CDR3: CSARGVTDTQYF

D: TRBD2
V: TRBV29-1
J: TRBJ2-7
size: many
DNA: TGCAGCGTCGTAGCTAGCGGGACCTACGAGCAGTACTTC
CDR3: CSVVASGTYEQYF

D: -
V: TRBV3-1
J: TRBJ2-1
size: few
DNA: TGTGCCAGCAGCCAAAGTCGTCTGGTTTCTGAAAACAATGAGCAGTTCTTC
CDR3: CASSQSRLVSENNEQFF

D: -
V: TRBV30
J: TRBJ2-2
size: many
DNA: TGTGCCTGGAGTGTACTGAAGGGTAGCAGGGAGCTGTTTTTT
CDR3: CAWSVLKGSRELFF

D: TRBD2
V: TRBV19
J: TRBJ2-2
size: -
DNA: TGTGTCAGTAGCGTCGTAGCGGGAGGGCCCCCCGGGGAGCTGTTTTTT
CDR3: CVSSVVAGGPPGELFF

D: TRBD1
V: TRBV4-1
J: TRBJ1-6
size: -
DNA: TGCGCCAGCAGCCCTACAGGGGAAGGGTCACCCCTCCACTTT
CDR3: CASSPTGEGSPLHF

D: -
V: TRBV6-2/TRBV6-3
J: TRBJ1-1
size: -
DNA: TGTGCCAGCAATCGGGGCAGAAACACTGAAGCTTTCTTT
CDR3: CASNRGRNTEAFF

D: TRBD2
V: TRBV7-2
J: TRBJ2-2
size: many
DNA: TGTGCCAGCAGCCGTACCGAACACGCAACGTTAGCGGGAAACGGGGAGCTGTTTTTT
CDR3: CASSRTEHATLAGNGELFF

D: -
V: TRBV30
J: TRBJ1-2
size: few
DNA: TGTGCCTGGAGTCAAACGGGCTACGACTACACCTTC
CDR3: CAWSQTGYDYTF

D: -
V: TRBV5-1
J: TRBJ1-1
size: many
DNA: TGCGCCAGCAGCTATCCGGGGGAGGGCACTGAAGCTTTCTTT
CDR3: CASSYPGEGTEAFF

D: -
V: TRBV7-2
J: TRBJ2-3
size: -
DNA: TGTGCCAGCACCGTGGGGCCGGGACTGCGCACAGATACGCAGTATTTT
CDR3: CASTVGPGLRTDTQYF

D: TRBD1
V: TRBV12-5
J: TRBJ2-7
size: -
DNA: TGTGCTAGCCAGGGGGCCGGCTACGAGCAGTACTTC
CDR3: CASQGAGYEQYF

D: TRBD2
V: TRBV25-1
J: TRBJ2-3
size: few
DNA: TGTGCCAGCAGAGAGGAGCGGGAGGACGACACAGATACGCAGTATTTT
CDR3: CASREEREDDTDTQYF

D: -
V: TRBV7-9
J: TRBJ1-1
size: -
DNA: TGTGCCAGCAGCTTTGGGGGGAGGAGGAACACTGAAGCTTTCTTT
CDR3: CASSFGGRRNTEAFF

D: TRBD2
V: TRBV5-6
J: TRBJ2-7
size: few
DNA: TGTGCCAGCAGCTTAAGACTAGCGGGTGTAATTGAGCAGTACTTC
CDR3: CASSLRLAGVIEQYF

D: TRBD1
V: TRBV5-1
J: TRBJ1-5
size: few
DNA: TGCGCCAGCAGCTCGACAGGGGGCGATCAGCCCCAGCATTTT
CDR3: CASSSTGGDQPQHF